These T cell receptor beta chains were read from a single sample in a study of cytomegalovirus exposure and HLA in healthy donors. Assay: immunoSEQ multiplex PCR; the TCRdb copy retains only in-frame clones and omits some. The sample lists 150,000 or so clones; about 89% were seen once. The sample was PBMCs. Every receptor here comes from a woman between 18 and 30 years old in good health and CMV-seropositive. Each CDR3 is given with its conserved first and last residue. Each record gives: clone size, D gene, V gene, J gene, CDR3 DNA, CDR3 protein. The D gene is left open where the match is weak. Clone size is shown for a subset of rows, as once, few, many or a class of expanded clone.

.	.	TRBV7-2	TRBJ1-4	TGTGCCAGCAGCCTCTCGGGTCAAAGTGATAAACTGTTTTTT	CASSLSGQSDKLFF
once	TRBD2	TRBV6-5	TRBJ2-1	TGTGCCAGCAATAGACCGGGACTAGAGCAGTTCTTC	CASNRPGLEQFF
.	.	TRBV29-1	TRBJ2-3	TGCAGCGCCTCGAGCGGTTTAGATACGCAGTATTTT	CSASSGLDTQYF
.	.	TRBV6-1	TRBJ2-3	TGTGCCAGCAGGCGGTACACAGATACGCAGTATTTT	CASRRYTDTQYF
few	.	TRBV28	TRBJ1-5	TGTGCCAGCACCGACCCAGGGGATTTGCAGCCCCAGCATTTT	CASTDPGDLQPQHF
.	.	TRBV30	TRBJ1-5	TGTGCCTGGAGTGCCATGAGTCCCGGAGGGGGCAATCAGCCCCAGCATTTT	CAWSAMSPGGGNQPQHF
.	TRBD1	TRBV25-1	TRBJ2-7	TGTGCCAGCAGAGGGACAGGGGGTAACTACGAGCAGTACTTC	CASRGTGGNYEQYF
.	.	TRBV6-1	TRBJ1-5	TGTGCCAGCAGGGACAATAGCAATCAGCCCCAGCATTTT	CASRDNSNQPQHF
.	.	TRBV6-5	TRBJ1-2	TGTGCCAGCAGTTACCAGGGAGGGGTTGGCTACACCTTC	CASSYQGGVGYTF
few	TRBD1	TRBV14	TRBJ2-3	TGTGCCAGCAGCCCCTACCACGGGACAGGGGGCACAGATACGCAGTATTTT	CASSPYHGTGGTDTQYF
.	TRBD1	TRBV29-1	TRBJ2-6	TGCAGCGTTGAGAGCGGACAGGGGGCTGGGGCCAACGTCCTGACTTTC	CSVESGQGAGANVLTF
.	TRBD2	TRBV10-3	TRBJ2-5	TGTGCCATCAGTGAGGCTAGCGGGAAAGAGACCCAGTACTTC	CAISEASGKETQYF
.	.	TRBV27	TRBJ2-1	TGTGCCAGCAGTTCGGGCCTGAGGGATGAGCAGTTCTTC	CASSSGLRDEQFF
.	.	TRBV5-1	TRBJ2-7	TGCGCCAGCAGCTTTGAATCGAGCTCCTACGAGCAGTACTTC	CASSFESSSYEQYF
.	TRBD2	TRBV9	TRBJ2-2	TGTGCCAGCAGCGTAGTCAGCGGGAGTGAAGGGGGGGAGCTGTTTTTT	CASSVVSGSEGGELFF
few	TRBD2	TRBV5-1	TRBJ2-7	TGCGCCAGCAGCTCGGGCTCCGCGGGAGAAAACGAGCAGTACTTC	CASSSGSAGENEQYF
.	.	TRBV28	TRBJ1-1	TGTGCCAGCAGTTACCGGAGGGAAGCTGAAGCTTTCTTT	CASSYRREAEAFF
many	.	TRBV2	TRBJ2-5	TGTGCCAGCAGTCCCGGGACTCTCGCCCGGCAAGTTACCCAGTACTTC	CASSPGTLARQVTQYF
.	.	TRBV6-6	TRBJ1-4	TGTGCCAGCAGTTTCCACAGAGCAACTAATGAAAAACTGTTTTTT	CASSFHRATNEKLFF
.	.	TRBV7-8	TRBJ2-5	TGTGCCAGCAGCTTCTTCAGGGGACCTCAAGAGACCCAGTACTTC	CASSFFRGPQETQYF
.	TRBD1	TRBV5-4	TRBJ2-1	TGTGCCAGTCGGGCTGGGACAGGATCTTACAATGAGCAGTTCTTC	CASRAGTGSYNEQFF
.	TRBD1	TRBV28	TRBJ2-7	TGTGCCAGCAGTACCCCCGGGACAGGGAGTTCCGAGCAGTACTTC	CASSTPGTGSSEQYF
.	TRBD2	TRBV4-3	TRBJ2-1	TGCGCCAGCAGCCGAACGACTAGCCCTTACAATGAGCAGTTCTTC	CASSRTTSPYNEQFF
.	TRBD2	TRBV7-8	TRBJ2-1	TGTGCCAGCAGGGGCCAAAAAAGACTAGCGGGAGGGATTGAGCAGTTCTTC	CASRGQKRLAGGIEQFF
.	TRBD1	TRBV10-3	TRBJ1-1	TGTGCCATCAGTGCTACAGGGGGCACTGAAGCTTTCTTT	CAISATGGTEAFF
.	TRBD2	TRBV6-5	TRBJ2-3	TGTGCCAGCAGTTACTGGACTAGCGGGGGGACAGATACGCAGTATTTT	CASSYWTSGGTDTQYF
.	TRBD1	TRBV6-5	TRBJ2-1	TGTGCCAGCAGCCCCGGACAGGGGAACAATGAGCAGTTCTTC	CASSPGQGNNEQFF
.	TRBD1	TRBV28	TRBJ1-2	TGTGCCAGCAGTTTCGTCGGGACAGGCAATGGCTATGGCTACACCTTC	CASSFVGTGNGYGYTF
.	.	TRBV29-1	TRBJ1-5	TGCAGCGTTAGTCTACAGACAAATCAGCCCCAGCATTTT	CSVSLQTNQPQHF
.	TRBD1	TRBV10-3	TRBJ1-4	TGTGCCACCAAGGGGACAGGGGAACCCAGGATGTTTTTT	CATKGTGEPRMFF
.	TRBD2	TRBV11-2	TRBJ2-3	TGTGCCAGCAGCTTAGAACCTAGCGGGAGTACTACGCAGTATTTT	CASSLEPSGSTTQYF
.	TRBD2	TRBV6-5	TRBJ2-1	TGTGCCAGCAGTTACGGTAGCGGGTCGAACAATGAGCAGTTCTTC	CASSYGSGSNNEQFF
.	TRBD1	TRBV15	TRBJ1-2	TGTGCCACCAGCAGGGGGGGACAGAACTATGGCTACACCTTC	CATSRGGQNYGYTF
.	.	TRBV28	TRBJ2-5	TGTGCCAGCAGTTTAGGCCAGGGCCAAGAGACCCAGTACTTC	CASSLGQGQETQYF
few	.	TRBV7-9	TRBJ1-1	TGTGCCAGCAGAAACAGGGTCCGCGACACTGAAGCTTTCTTT	CASRNRVRDTEAFF
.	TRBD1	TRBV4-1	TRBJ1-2	TGCGCCAGCAGCTTAACCGGGACAGCTAGTTATGGCTACACCTTC	CASSLTGTASYGYTF
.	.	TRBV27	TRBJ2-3	TGTGCCAGCAGTTTAACTCCTAGCACAGATACGCAGTATTTT	CASSLTPSTDTQYF